One sample yielded the 9 T cell receptor beta chains listed below, sequenced in a study of CD8 T cells in ankylosing spondylitis. A single record per CDR3 protein comes from TCRdb applying MiXCR to the 5' RACE reads. This sample has about 260,000 distinct CDR3 sequences, with 15% to 25% found just once. The sample consisted of blood, either unsorted or a sorted T cell fraction (not recorded which). Receptor source: a male donor with ankylosing spondylitis or in good health (not recorded which).

The genes are TRBV7-3 and TRBJ2-5, with 7 positions matching TRBD1. Germline lookup yields CDR1 SGHTA and CDR2 FQGTGA. The CDR3 consists of 13 residues. J was trimmed by 5 bases and V by 5 bases; bases with no gene match: 5. The CDR3 loop reads CASSTGARETQYF. The CDR3 nucleotides are TGTGCCAGCAGCACAGGGGCCAGGGAGACCCAGTACTTC.

This clonotype was picked up one time. The chain uses TRBV18 and TRBJ2-4; 8 nucleotides line up with TRBD1. Per the germline V gene, CDR1 is KGHSH and CDR2 is LQKENI. V lost 1 base and J lost 7; bases outside the gene matches: 6. The CDR3 extends over 15 amino acids. The CDR3 coding sequence is TGTGCCAGCTCACCACTTCCCAGGGGGCGGAACATTCAGTACTTC. Amino acids: CASSPLPRGRNIQYF.

This clonotype was picked up a small number of times. This chain links TRBV12-3 or TRBV12-4 with TRBJ1-3; D is unresolved. The CDR3 loop spans 14 amino acids. Trimming pared 4 bases from V and 3 bases from J, leaving 10 bases between. CDR3 region: CASSYQQIGNTIYF. The CDR3 DNA follows: TGTGCCAGCAGTTATCAACAGATTGGAAACACCATATATTTT.

This clonotype has ten or more counts. The chain joins TRBV7-2 to TRBJ1-6; no reliable D call. CDR3 size: 15 residues. Germline V gene data show CDR1 as SGHTA and CDR2 as FQGNSA. With 1 base removed from V and 6 bases from J, the gap between germline ends came to 10 bases. The CDR3, as DNA: TGTGCCAGCAGCTTAGGAGGACCGGGTAATTCACCCCTCCACTTT. This gives the protein CASSLGGPGNSPLHF.

CDR3 nucleotides: TGCGCCAGCAGCTCCGGGACAGGGCTAGCGGAGACTCGGAGCAATGAGCAGTTCTTC. The encoded protein is CASSSGTGLAETRSNEQFF. The J gene is TRBJ2-1, the V gene TRBV5-1, with 9 bases that match TRBD1. V was pared by 3 bases and J by 6 bases, with 19 bases of the junction left unmatched. Per germline, CDR1 SGHRS and CDR2 YFSETQ. The CDR3 loop spans 19 amino acids.

The chain joins TRBV27 to TRBJ2-1, with 9 bases fitting TRBD2. The V segment lost 6 bases and the J segment 8 bases; nucleotides outside the gene matches: 8. The CDR3 is 14 amino acids. The germline V gene encodes CDR1 MNHEY and CDR2 SMNVEV (reference sequence). The CDR3 sequence is CASSFSGRFDEQFF. DNA for the CDR3: TGTGCCAGCAGCTTTAGCGGGAGATTCGATGAGCAGTTCTTC.

The rearrangement uses TRBV11-2 and TRBJ2-5, with TRBD1 matching over 8 bases. CDR1 is SGHAT, CDR2 FQNNGV, per germline. The trim removed 7 bases at V and 1 base at J, leaving 5 bases unmatched. The CDR3 is 14 amino acids. This chain's CDR3 is CASTPTGGQETQYF. Written as DNA, the CDR3 is TGTGCCAGCACCCCAACAGGGGGCCAAGAGACCCAGTACTTC.

This clonotype has more than one count but fewer than ten. The chain recombines TRBV5-4 with TRBJ2-2; D uncertain. This CDR3 contains 13 residues. The V end was cut by 1 base, the J end by 3 bases, with 4 bases between. From germline, CDR1 is SGHNT and CDR2 YYREEE (reference sequence). CDR3 amino acids: CASSLTDTGELFF. The CDR3 DNA follows: TGTGCCAGCAGCTTGACCGACACCGGGGAGCTGTTTTTT.

This clonotype was found a few times. The chain is built from TRBV5-1 and TRBJ2-3, with TRBD1 matching over 7 bases. J was trimmed by 8 bases and V by 4 bases; bases with no gene match: 4. CDR3 length: 12 residues. CDR1 and CDR2 from the germline V gene are SGHRS and YFSETQ. The DNA for the CDR3 is TGCGCCAGCAGCACGGGACAGCTTACGCAGTATTTT. It codes for CASSTGQLTQYF.